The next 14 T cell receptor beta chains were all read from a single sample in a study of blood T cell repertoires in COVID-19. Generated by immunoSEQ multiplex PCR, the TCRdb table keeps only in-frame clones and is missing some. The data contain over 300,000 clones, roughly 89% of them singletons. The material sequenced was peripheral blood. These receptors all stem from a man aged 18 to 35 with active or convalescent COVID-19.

DNA of the CDR3: TGCGCCAGCAGCTTTGGGGCGGGAGGTGGCACAGATACGCAGTATTTT. This gives the protein CASSFGAGGGTDTQYF. The chain is built from TRBV5-1 and TRBJ2-3, with 8 bases matching TRBD2. V lost 2 bases to trimming and J lost 1 base; unmatched junction nucleotides: 6. This CDR3 region has 16 residues. Germline assignment: CDR1 SGHRS and CDR2 YFSETQ.

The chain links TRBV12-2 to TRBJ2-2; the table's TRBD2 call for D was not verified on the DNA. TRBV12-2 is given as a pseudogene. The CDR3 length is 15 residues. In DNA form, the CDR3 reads TGTGCAAGTCGCTTAGGTCTCCCGAACACCGGGGAGCTGTTTTTT. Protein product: CASRLGLPNTGELFF.

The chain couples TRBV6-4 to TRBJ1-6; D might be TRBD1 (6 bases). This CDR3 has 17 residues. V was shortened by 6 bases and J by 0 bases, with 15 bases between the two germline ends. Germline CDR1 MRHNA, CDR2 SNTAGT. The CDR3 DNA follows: TGTGCCAGCAGGCCCCCGGGGGGCGGCTCCTATAATTCACCCCTCCACTTT. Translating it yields CASRPPGGGSYNSPLHF.

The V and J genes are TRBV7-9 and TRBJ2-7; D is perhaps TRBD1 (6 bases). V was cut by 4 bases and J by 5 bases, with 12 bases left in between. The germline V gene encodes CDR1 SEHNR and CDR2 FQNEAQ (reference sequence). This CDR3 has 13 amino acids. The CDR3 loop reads CASSSGQIHEQYF. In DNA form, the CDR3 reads TGTGCCAGCAGCTCAGGACAGATACACGAGCAGTACTTC.

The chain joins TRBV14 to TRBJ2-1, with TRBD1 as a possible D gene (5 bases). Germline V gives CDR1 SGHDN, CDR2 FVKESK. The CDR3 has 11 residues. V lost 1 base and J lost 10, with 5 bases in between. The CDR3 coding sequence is TGTGCCAGCAGCCAAGGGACAGAGCAGTTCTTC. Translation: CASSQGTEQFF.

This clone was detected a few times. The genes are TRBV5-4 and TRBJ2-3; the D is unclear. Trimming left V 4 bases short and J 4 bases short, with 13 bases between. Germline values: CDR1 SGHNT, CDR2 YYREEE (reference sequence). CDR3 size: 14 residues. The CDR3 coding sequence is TGTGCCAGCAGCGGCGGCACATACCCAGATACGCAGTATTTT. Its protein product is CASSGGTYPDTQYF.

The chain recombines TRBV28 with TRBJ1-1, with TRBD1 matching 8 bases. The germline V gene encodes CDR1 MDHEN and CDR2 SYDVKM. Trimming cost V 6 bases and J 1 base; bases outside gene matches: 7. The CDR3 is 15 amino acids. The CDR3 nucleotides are TGTGCCAGCAGAGGGACGGACAGGGCGAACACTGAAGCTTTCTTT. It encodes CASRGTDRANTEAFF. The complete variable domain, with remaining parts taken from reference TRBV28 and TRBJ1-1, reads DVKVTQSSRYLVKRTGEKVFLECVQDMDHENMFWYRQDPGLGLRLIYFSYDVKMKEKGDIPEGYSVSREKKERFSLILESASTNQTSMYLCASRGTDRANTEAFFGQGTRLTVV.

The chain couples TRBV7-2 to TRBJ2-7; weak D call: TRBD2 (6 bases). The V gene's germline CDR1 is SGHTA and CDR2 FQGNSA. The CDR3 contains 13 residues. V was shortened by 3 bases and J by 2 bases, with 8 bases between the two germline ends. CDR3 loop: CASSFGTPYEQYF. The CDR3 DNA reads TGTGCCAGCAGCTTCGGGACTCCCTACGAGCAGTACTTC. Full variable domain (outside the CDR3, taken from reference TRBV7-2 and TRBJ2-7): GAGVSQSPSNKVTEKGKDVELRCDPISGHTALYWYRQSLGQGLEFLIYFQGNSAPDKSGLPSDRFSAERTGGSVSTLTIQRTQQEDSAVYLCASSFGTPYEQYFGPGTRLTVT.

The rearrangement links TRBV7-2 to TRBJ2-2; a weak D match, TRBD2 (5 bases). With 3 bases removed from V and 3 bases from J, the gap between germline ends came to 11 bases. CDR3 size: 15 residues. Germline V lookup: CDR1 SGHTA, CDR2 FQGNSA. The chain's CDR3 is CASSLTGFYTGELFF. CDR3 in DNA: TGTGCCAGCAGCTTGACGGGGTTCTACACCGGGGAGCTGTTTTTT. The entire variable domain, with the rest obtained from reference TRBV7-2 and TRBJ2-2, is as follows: GAGVSQSPSNKVTEKGKDVELRCDPISGHTALYWYRQSLGQGLEFLIYFQGNSAPDKSGLPSDRFSAERTGGSVSTLTIQRTQQEDSAVYLCASSLTGFYTGELFFGEGSRLTVL.

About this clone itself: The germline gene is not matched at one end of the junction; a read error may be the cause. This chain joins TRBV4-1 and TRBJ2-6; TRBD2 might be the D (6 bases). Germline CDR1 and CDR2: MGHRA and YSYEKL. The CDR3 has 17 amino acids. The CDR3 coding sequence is TGCGCCAGCAGCCAAAATCCCGGGGGATCTGGGGCCAACGTGCTGACTTTC. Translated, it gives CASSQNPGGSGANVLTF.

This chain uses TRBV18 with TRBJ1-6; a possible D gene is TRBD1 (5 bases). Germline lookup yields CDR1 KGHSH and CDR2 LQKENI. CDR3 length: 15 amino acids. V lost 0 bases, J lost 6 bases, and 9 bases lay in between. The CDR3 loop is CASSPPDSFNSPLHF. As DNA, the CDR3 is TGTGCCAGCTCACCACCTGACAGTTTTAATTCACCCCTCCACTTT. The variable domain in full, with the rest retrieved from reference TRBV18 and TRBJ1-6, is NAGVMQNPRHLVRRRGQEARLRCSPMKGHSHVYWYRQLPEEGLKFMVYLQKENIIDESGMPKERFSAEFPKEGPSILRIQQVVRGDSAAYFCASSPPDSFNSPLHFGNGTRLTVT.

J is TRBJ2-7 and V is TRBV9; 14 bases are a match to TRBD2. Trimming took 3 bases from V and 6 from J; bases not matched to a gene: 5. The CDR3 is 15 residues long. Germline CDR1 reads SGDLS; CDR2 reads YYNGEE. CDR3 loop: CASSAGTSGSVEQYF. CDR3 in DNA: TGTGCCAGCAGCGCCGGGACTAGCGGGAGTGTCGAGCAGTACTTC.

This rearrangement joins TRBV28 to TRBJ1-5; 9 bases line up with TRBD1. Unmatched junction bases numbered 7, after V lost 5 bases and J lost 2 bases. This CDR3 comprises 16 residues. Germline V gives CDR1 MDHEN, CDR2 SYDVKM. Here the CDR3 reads CASSEDRGSGNQPQHF. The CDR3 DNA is TGTGCCAGCAGTGAAGACAGGGGGTCTGGCAATCAGCCCCAGCATTTT.

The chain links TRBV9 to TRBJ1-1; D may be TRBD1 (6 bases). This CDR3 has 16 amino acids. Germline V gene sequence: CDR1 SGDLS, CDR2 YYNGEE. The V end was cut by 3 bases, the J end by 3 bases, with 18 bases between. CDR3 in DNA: TGTGCCAGCAGCGCGACAGGTCCGGCAGCGGACACTGAAGCTTTCTTT. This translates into CASSATGPAADTEAFF.